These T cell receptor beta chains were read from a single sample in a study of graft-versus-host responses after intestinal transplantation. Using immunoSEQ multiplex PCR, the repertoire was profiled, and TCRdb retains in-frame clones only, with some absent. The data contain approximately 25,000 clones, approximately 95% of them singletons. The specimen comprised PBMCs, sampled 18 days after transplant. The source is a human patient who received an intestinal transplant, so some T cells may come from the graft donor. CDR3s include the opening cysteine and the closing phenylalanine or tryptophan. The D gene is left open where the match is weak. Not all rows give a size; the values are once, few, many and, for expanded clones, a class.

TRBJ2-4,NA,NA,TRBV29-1,CSAGTAKNIQYF,TGCAGCGCCGGGACCGCCAAAAACATTCAGTACTTC
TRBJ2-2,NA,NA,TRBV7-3,CASSLTASRGNGELFF,TGTGCCAGCAGCTTAACGGCCTCCCGGGGTAACGGGGAGCTGTTTTTT
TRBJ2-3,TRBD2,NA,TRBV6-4,CASSDSSGGADTQYF,TGTGCCAGCAGTGACTCGAGCGGGGGGGCAGATACGCAGTATTTT
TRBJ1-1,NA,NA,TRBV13,CASSLVGEKGTSNTEAFF,TGTGCCAGCAGCTTAGTAGGCGAAAAAGGGACTTCGAACACTGAAGCTTTCTTT
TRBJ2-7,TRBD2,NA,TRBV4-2,CASSQDSERGGYEQYF,TGTGCCAGCAGCCAAGATTCGGAGCGGGGAGGCTACGAGCAGTACTTC
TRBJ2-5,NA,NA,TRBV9,CASSVGGVGLLETQYF,TGTGCCAGCAGCGTAGGAGGGGTGGGTTTGCTGGAGACCCAGTACTTC
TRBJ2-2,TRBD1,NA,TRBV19,CASSDRGRDGELFF,TGTGCCAGTAGCGACAGGGGGCGCGACGGGGAGCTGTTTTTT
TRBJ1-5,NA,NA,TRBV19,CASARTADEQPQHF,TGTGCCAGTGCGCGGACCGCTGACGAACAGCCCCAGCATTTT
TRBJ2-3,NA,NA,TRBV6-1,CASSERGASTDTQYF,TGTGCCAGCAGTGAAAGAGGGGCTAGCACAGATACGCAGTATTTT
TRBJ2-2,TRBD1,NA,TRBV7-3,CASSQRTGGTGELFF,TGTGCCAGCAGCCAAAGGACAGGGGGGACCGGGGAGCTGTTTTTT
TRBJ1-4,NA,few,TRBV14,CASSRVGPPWDF,TGTGCCAGCAGCCGAGTGGGTCCTCCGTGGGATTTT
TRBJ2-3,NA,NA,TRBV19,CASRGGDSRDTQYF,TGTGCCAGTAGGGGGGGGGACAGCAGAGATACGCAGTATTTT
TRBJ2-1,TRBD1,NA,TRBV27,CASSGQAYYNEQFF,TGTGCCAGCAGTGGACAGGCCTACTACAATGAGCAGTTCTTC
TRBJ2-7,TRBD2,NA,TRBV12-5,CASGLVSGGQSYEQYF,TGTGCTAGTGGTTTGGTGAGCGGGGGGCAAAGCTACGAGCAGTACTTC
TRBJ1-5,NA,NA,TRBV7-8,CASSPHPRGVEPQHF,TGTGCCAGCAGCCCCCACCCGAGAGGAGTTGAGCCCCAGCATTTT
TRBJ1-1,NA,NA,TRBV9,CASEPPSRAQAFF,TGTGCCAGCGAGCCGCCCTCCAGGGCCCAAGCTTTCTTT
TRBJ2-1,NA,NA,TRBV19,CATKGRSSYNEQFF,TGTGCCACAAAGGGCAGGAGCTCCTACAATGAGCAGTTCTTC
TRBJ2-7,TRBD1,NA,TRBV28,CASSIPGQATYEQYF,TGTGCCAGCAGTATTCCGGGACAGGCCACCTACGAGCAGTACTTC
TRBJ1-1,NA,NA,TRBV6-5,CASSYSGGGYTEAFF,TGTGCCAGCAGTTACTCGGGAGGCGGATACACTGAAGCTTTCTTT
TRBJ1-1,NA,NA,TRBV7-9,CASSFPQGNTEAFF,TGTGCCAGCAGCTTCCCACAGGGGAACACTGAAGCTTTCTTT